This paragraph covers one T cell receptor (beta chain) sequence. No antigen is known for it. Amplification used 60 Vbeta primers and 13 Jbeta primers. The assay was immunoSEQ multiplex PCR, and TCRdb's table has in-frame clones only and misses some. The listing contains 100,000 to 150,000 clones. These data come from a study of cytomegalovirus exposure and HLA in healthy donors. The study, taken as a whole, reports: For TCR beta chains, V- and J-gene trimming was later linked to a missense DCLRE1C variant. HLA alleles showed associations with roughly 17,000 TCR beta sequences in a later analysis, at a 0.05 false discovery rate. Presence/absence analyses supposed approximately even sequencing depth among donors.

The sample comprised PBMCs. The clonotype was recovered from a woman in her forties in good health and CMV-seronegative.

The CDR3 coding sequence is TGTGCCAGCAGTCGTGGGCCGGACAATGAGCAGTTCTTC. Residues: CASSRGPDNEQFF. This chain uses TRBV6-5 with TRBJ2-1; D is unresolved. This CDR3 has 13 residues. Germline CDR1 and CDR2: MNHEY and SVGAGI. Trimming shortened V by 5 bases and J by 5 bases, and 10 bases separated the two germline ends.